A single sample is the source of the 24 T cell receptor beta chains below, sequenced in a study of blood T cell repertoires in COVID-19. Profiled with immunoSEQ multiplex PCR; TCRdb holds only in-frame clones, not every one. The sample contains approximately 100,000 clones, around 81% of which appear only once. Sequenced sample: peripheral blood. The receptors here all came from a man in his 60s with acute or convalescent COVID-19.

This chain uses TRBV2 with TRBJ1-4; D is unclear. V was clipped by 7 bases and J by 8 bases, with 8 bases between them. The CDR3 is 11 residues long. The germline V gene has CDR1 SNHLY and CDR2 FYNNEI. CDR3 sequence: CASKNAEKLFF. The CDR3 coding sequence is TGTGCCAGCAAGAACGCGGAAAAACTGTTTTTT.

The V and J genes are TRBV7-9 and TRBJ1-2, with D hard to call. Trimming pared 3 bases from V and 2 bases from J, leaving 10 bases between. There are 14 residues in the CDR3. Per the germline V gene, CDR1 is SEHNR and CDR2 is FQNEAQ (reference sequence). CDR3 protein: CASSLGEANYGYTF. The DNA for the CDR3 is TGTGCCAGCAGCTTGGGAGAGGCGAACTATGGCTACACCTTC.

The J gene is TRBJ1-2, the V gene TRBV6-5, with TRBD1 as a possible D gene (5 bases). V lost 5 bases, J lost 4 bases, and 8 bases lay in between. This CDR3 has 12 amino acids. Germline assignment: CDR1 MNHEY and CDR2 SVGAGI. CDR3 sequence: CASSPRVYGYTF. CDR3 sequence (DNA): TGTGCCAGCAGTCCCAGGGTCTATGGCTACACCTTC.

The chain carries TRBV6-4 and TRBJ2-2, with TRBD1 identical over 11 bases. CDR1 and CDR2 (germline): MRHNA, SNTAGT. V was clipped by 5 bases and J by 4 bases; unmatched bases: 3. CDR3 length: 15 amino acids. CDR3 coding DNA: TGTGCCAGCAGTTCCGGGACAGGGGGCACCGGGGAGCTGTTTTTT. It encodes CASSSGTGGTGELFF.

This chain connects TRBV2 to TRBJ1-2, with 10 bases identical to TRBD1. This CDR3 has 15 amino acids. The V segment lost 1 base and the J segment 3 bases; nucleotides outside the gene matches: 2. Germline assignment: CDR1 SNHLY and CDR2 FYNNEI. The chain's CDR3 is CASSEGTGGDYGYTF. The CDR3 DNA reads TGTGCCAGCAGTGAAGGGACAGGGGGGGACTATGGCTACACCTTC.

In this sample, this clone turned up once. The genes are TRBV30 and TRBJ1-5, with D possibly being TRBD1 (6 bases). Trimming shortened V by 5 bases and J by 0 bases, and 11 bases separated the two germline ends. The germline V gene has CDR1 GTSNPN and CDR2 SVGIG (reference sequence). CDR3 length: 14 amino acids. The CDR3: CAWQQGLSNQPQHF. Written as DNA, the CDR3 is TGTGCCTGGCAACAGGGCCTTAGCAATCAGCCCCAGCATTTT.

This clone was detected only a few times. The chain couples TRBV4-2 to TRBJ1-2; possible D gene TRBD1, 5 bases. CDR1 is LGHNA and CDR2 is YNFKEQ in the germline V gene. V lost 5 bases and J lost 1, with 14 bases in between. The CDR3 length is 15 residues. The CDR3 spells CASSLNSRDNYGYTF. DNA of the CDR3: TGTGCCAGCAGCTTAAATAGCAGGGATAACTATGGCTACACCTTC.

The genes are TRBV6-5 and TRBJ1-2; D remains unclear. The germline V and J ends were trimmed by 2 bases and 7 bases, with 11 bases remaining between them. Germline assignment: CDR1 MNHEY and CDR2 SVGAGI. This CDR3 is built from 13 residues. The CDR3 here is CASSYKPATGYTF. The DNA of the CDR3 is TGTGCCAGCAGTTACAAGCCCGCCACTGGCTACACCTTC.

The chain uses TRBV6-5 and TRBJ2-5, with 13 bases matching TRBD2. J was trimmed by 5 bases and V by 6 bases; bases with no gene match: 6. The CDR3 runs to 15 residues. Germline V gene lookup returns CDR1 MNHEY and CDR2 SVGAGI. This CDR3 is CASRTSGGAQETQYF. CDR3 DNA sequence: TGTGCCAGCAGAACTAGCGGGGGGGCCCAGGAGACCCAGTACTTC.

The V and J genes are TRBV18 and TRBJ1-2; D possibly corresponds to TRBD1 (5 bases). Trimming shortened V by 2 bases and J by 2 bases, and 12 bases separated the two germline ends. Per the germline V gene, CDR1 is KGHSH and CDR2 is LQKENI. This CDR3 is 15 amino acids long. CDR3 sequence (DNA): TGTGCCAGCTCACCAAGGGCAGGGTCCAACTATGGCTACACCTTC. It translates to CASSPRAGSNYGYTF. Drawing the rest from reference TRBV18 and TRBJ1-2, the complete variable domain is NAGVMQNPRHLVRRRGQEARLRCSPMKGHSHVYWYRQLPEEGLKFMVYLQKENIIDESGMPKERFSAEFPKEGPSILRIQQVVRGDSAAYFCASSPRAGSNYGYTFGSGTRLTVV.

The chain uses TRBV6-1 and TRBJ1-5; D perhaps matches TRBD1 (6 bases). This CDR3 contains 15 residues. V lost 2 bases to trimming and J lost 4 bases, with 12 bases between them. Germline CDR1 reads MNHNS; CDR2 reads SASEGT. Here the CDR3 reads CASSEFGGLNQPQHF. CDR3 bases: TGTGCCAGCAGTGAATTTGGGGGCCTAAATCAGCCCCAGCATTTT.

The chain couples TRBV15 to TRBJ2-1, with 10 bases matching TRBD1. Looked up from germline, CDR1 is LNHNV and CDR2 is YYDKDF (reference sequence). CDR3 length equals 16 residues. The junction had 5 bases not matched to a gene; V was cut back by 0 bases and J by 6 bases. CDR3 residues: CATSREGQGSSNEQFF. CDR3 nucleotide sequence: TGTGCCACCAGCAGAGAGGGACAGGGGAGTTCCAATGAGCAGTTCTTC. Full variable domain (remainder filled in from reference TRBV15 and TRBJ2-1): DAMVIQNPRYQVTQFGKPVTLSCSQTLNHNVMYWYQQKSSQAPKLLFHYYDKDFNNEADTPDNFQSRRPNTSFCFLDIRSPGLGDTAMYLCATSREGQGSSNEQFFGPGTRLTVL.

The J gene is TRBJ1-5, the V gene TRBV24-1, with TRBD1 identical over 9 bases. Unmatched junction bases numbered 8, after V lost 4 bases and J lost 5 bases. Germline V gene sequence: CDR1 KGHDR, CDR2 SFDVKD. The CDR3 covers 16 residues. CDR3 nucleotide sequence: TGTGCCACCAGTGACCCCAGGACAGGGGCGGATCAGCCCCAGCATTTT. Amino acid sequence: CATSDPRTGADQPQHF.

The V call is TRBV20-1, the J call TRBJ1-2; the match to TRBD1 covers 9 bases. Germline V lookup: CDR1 DFQATT, CDR2 SNEGSKA (reference sequence). V lost 3 bases and J lost 7; bases outside the gene matches: 6. The CDR3 sequence is 13 residues long. CDR3 loop: CSASKQGATGYTF. The CDR3 DNA is TGCAGTGCTAGTAAACAGGGGGCAACTGGCTACACCTTC.

The rearrangement joins TRBV5-6 to TRBJ2-1, with D unclear. V was shortened by 0 bases and J by 10 bases, with 11 bases between the two germline ends. CDR1 SGHDT and CDR2 YYEEEE come from the germline V gene. This CDR3 spans 13 amino acids. CDR3 coding DNA: TGTGCCAGCAGCTTGGGAGGCCCCAGCGAGCAGTTCTTC. This gives the protein CASSLGGPSEQFF.

The table lists this clone with many counts. CDR3 coding DNA: TGTGCCAGCAGCGTAGGACTAGCCCCTCACACAGATACGCAGTATTTT. It encodes CASSVGLAPHTDTQYF. The chain uses TRBV9 and TRBJ2-3; TRBD2 matches at 7 bases. The V gene end was trimmed by 0 bases and the J gene end by 2 bases; junction bases not matched to a gene: 6. Per germline, CDR1 SGDLS and CDR2 YYNGEE. The CDR3 has 16 amino acids.

This chain uses TRBV7-2 with TRBJ2-5; no clear D. The germline V gene has CDR1 SGHTA and CDR2 FQGNSA. This CDR3 contains 15 residues. Trimming took off 0 bases at V and 4 bases at J, with 12 bases between the two ends. CDR3 nucleotides: TGTGCCAGCAGCTTAGCTCTTTCCAGGCCAGAGACCCAGTACTTC. Encoded protein: CASSLALSRPETQYF.

The chain uses TRBV2 and TRBJ2-1; D unclear. This CDR3 is built from 13 residues. The V end was cut by 2 bases, the J end by 6 bases, with 8 bases between. Looked up from germline, CDR1 is SNHLY and CDR2 is FYNNEI. CDR3 protein: CASSEPGFNEQFF. CDR3 DNA sequence: TGTGCCAGCAGTGAACCCGGGTTCAATGAGCAGTTCTTC.

This sequence joins TRBV29-1 and TRBJ2-3, with 9 bases lining up with TRBD1. In germline, CDR1 is SQVTM, CDR2 ANQGSEA. This CDR3 has 15 residues. After removal of 7 bases from V and 1 base from J, the junction contained 9 bases not matched to a gene. The CDR3 region has the DNA TGCAGCGCCAAAACCCGGGACAGGGGCACAGATACGCAGTATTTT. Its translation: CSAKTRDRGTDTQYF.

The rearrangement links TRBV19 to TRBJ1-2; D gene ambiguous. V was pared by 5 bases and J by 6 bases, with 13 bases between. From germline, CDR1 is LNHDA and CDR2 SQIVND (reference sequence). The CDR3 consists of 13 residues. The CDR3 sequence is CASSPTTEDGYTF. The CDR3 DNA sequence: TGTGCCAGTAGTCCTACTACGGAGGATGGCTACACCTTC.

For the CDR3, the DNA is TGCGCCAGCAGCTTGGACCTAGGGGGCTCCTACGAGCAGTACTTC. Translated, it gives CASSLDLGGSYEQYF. The rearrangement uses TRBV5-1 and TRBJ2-7, with a possible D match to TRBD1 (6 bases). V lost 0 bases and J 0 bases, leaving 10 bases between the germline ends. Germline assignment: CDR1 SGHRS and CDR2 YFSETQ. There are 15 residues in the CDR3. Full variable domain (rest looked up from reference TRBV5-1 and TRBJ2-7): KAGVTQTPRYLIKTRGQQVTLSCSPISGHRSVSWYQQTPGQGLQFLFEYFSETQRNKGNFPGRFSGRQFSNSRSEMNVSTLELGDSALYLCASSLDLGGSYEQYFGPGTRLTVT.

The chain employs TRBV11-2 and TRBJ2-1; 12 bases line up with TRBD2. The CDR3 is 18 amino acids. Germline V gene lookup returns CDR1 SGHAT and CDR2 FQNNGV. V shed 2 bases and J 9 bases; nucleotides not matched to a gene: 14. CDR3 in DNA: TGTGCCAGCAGCTTAATTTACCCACTAGCGGGGGGAAGGGCTGAGCAGTTCTTC. Its protein product is CASSLIYPLAGGRAEQFF.

Here the CDR3 reads CASSDQGGLSWEQYF. The DNA of the CDR3 is TGTGCCAGCTCTGACCAGGGGGGCCTTTCGTGGGAGCAGTACTTC. The rearrangement joins TRBV18 to TRBJ2-7; the D gene is possibly TRBD1 (7 bases). Trimming shortened V by 6 bases and J by 7 bases, and 22 bases separated the two germline ends. The CDR3 totals 15 residues. The germline gives CDR1 KGHSH, CDR2 LQKENI.

This clone was picked up one time. This chain joins TRBV27 and TRBJ1-6; 7 nucleotides agree with TRBD1. Unmatched junction bases numbered 11, after V lost 3 bases and J lost 9 bases. Germline V gene lookup returns CDR1 MNHEY and CDR2 SMNVEV (reference sequence). The CDR3 loop spans 16 amino acids. CDR3 amino acids: CASSFSGQAAGSPLHF. In DNA form, the CDR3 reads TGTGCCAGCAGTTTTTCTGGACAGGCGGCGGGTTCACCCCTCCACTTT.